Ten or more counts support the clone carrying this T cell receptor (beta chain). Its specificity is unknown. Pregnant or lactating patients and those with other autoimmune diseases or uncontrolled infections were excluded. This entry is derived from a study of Graves' ophthalmopathy and Graves' hyperthyroidism. Overall study findings and caveats: Using a 13-signature model, the authors split ophthalmopathy from stable hyperthyroidism, with approximately 88% sensitivity and approximately 80% specificity. Blood also held most thyroid clonotypes expanded above 0.001 frequency.

CDR3 regions of TCR beta were amplified from RNA transcripts. HTBI-primed first-round RT-PCR preceded second-round multiplex PCR. TCRdb independently ran MiXCR on the multiplex PCR reads; one entry per CDR3 protein. The repertoire holds around 1.1 million distinct CDR3 sequences, with 35% to 40% as singletons. The source of this sequence is an adult man with Graves' hyperthyroidism. Sequenced: peripheral blood or thyroid tissue (not recorded which).

The CDR3 bases are TGTGCCAGCAGCGGACTAGGACAGGGCCAAGAGACCCAGTACTTC. Its translation: CASSGLGQGQETQYF. The rearrangement joins TRBV9 to TRBJ2-5; 8 nucleotides line up with TRBD1. The trim removed 3 bases at V and 1 base at J, leaving 5 bases unmatched. CDR3 length equals 15 residues. Germline V gene sequence: CDR1 SGDLS, CDR2 YYNGEE.